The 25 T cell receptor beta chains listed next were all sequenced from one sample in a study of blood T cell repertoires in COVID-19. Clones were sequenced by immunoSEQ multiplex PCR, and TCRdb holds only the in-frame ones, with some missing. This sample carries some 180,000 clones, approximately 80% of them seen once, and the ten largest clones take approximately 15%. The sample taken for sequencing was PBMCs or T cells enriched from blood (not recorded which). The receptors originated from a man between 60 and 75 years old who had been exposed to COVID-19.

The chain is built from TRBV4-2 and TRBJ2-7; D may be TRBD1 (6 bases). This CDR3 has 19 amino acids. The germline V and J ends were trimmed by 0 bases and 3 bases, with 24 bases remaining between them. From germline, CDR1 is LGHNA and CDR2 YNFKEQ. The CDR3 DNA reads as TGTGCCAGCAGCCAAGATCTCGGAGTTCAGGGACAATCCTACTACGAGCAGTACTTC. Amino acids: CASSQDLGVQGQSYYEQYF.

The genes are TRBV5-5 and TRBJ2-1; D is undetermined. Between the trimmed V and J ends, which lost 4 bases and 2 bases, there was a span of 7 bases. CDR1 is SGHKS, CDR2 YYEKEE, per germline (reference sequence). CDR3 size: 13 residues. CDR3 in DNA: TGTGCCAGCAGCCTCGGAGCCTACAATGAGCAGTTCTTC. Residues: CASSLGAYNEQFF.

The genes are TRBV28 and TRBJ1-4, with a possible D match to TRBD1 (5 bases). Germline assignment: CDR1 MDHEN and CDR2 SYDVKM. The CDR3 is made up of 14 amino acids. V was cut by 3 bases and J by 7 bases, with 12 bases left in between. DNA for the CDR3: TGTGCCAGCAGTTTTGAGCAGGGTGGTGAAAAACTGTTTTTT. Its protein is CASSFEQGGEKLFF. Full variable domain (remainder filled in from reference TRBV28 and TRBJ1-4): DVKVTQSSRYLVKRTGEKVFLECVQDMDHENMFWYRQDPGLGLRLIYFSYDVKMKEKGDIPEGYSVSREKKERFSLILESASTNQTSMYLCASSFEQGGEKLFFGSGTQLSVL.

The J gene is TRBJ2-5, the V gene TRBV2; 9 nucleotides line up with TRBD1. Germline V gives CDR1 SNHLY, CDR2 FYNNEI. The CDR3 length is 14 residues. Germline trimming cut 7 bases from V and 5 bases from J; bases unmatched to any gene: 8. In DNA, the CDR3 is TGTGCCAGCACCCCGGACAGGGGTTATGAGACCCAGTACTTC. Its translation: CASTPDRGYETQYF.

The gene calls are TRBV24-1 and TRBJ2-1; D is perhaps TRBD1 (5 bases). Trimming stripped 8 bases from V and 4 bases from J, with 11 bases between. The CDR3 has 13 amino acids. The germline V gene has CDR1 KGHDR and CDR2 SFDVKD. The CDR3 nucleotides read TGTGCCACCAATGACAGACAATACAATGAGCAGTTCTTC. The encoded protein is CATNDRQYNEQFF.

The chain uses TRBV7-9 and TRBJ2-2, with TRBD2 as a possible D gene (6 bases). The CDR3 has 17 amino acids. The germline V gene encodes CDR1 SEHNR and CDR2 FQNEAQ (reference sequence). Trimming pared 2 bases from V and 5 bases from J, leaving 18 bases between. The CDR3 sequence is CASSLTTRTTQTGELFF. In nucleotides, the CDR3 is TGTGCCAGCAGCTTAACAACCCGGACTACTCAGACCGGGGAGCTGTTTTTT.

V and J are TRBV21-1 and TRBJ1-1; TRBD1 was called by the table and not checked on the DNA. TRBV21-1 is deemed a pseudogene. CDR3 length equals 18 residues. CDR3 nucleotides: TGTGCCAGCAGCAAAGTGAGCCGGACAGGCCTCATGAACACTGAAGCTTTCTTT. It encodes CASSKVSRTGLMNTEAFF.

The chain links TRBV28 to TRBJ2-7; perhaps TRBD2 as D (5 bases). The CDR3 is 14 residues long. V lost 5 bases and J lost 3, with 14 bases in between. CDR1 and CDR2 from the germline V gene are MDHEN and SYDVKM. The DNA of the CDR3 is TGTGCCAGCAGTCCCCTCGGGGTTTTCTACGAGCAGTACTTC. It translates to CASSPLGVFYEQYF. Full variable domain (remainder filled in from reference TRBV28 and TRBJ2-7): DVKVTQSSRYLVKRTGEKVFLECVQDMDHENMFWYRQDPGLGLRLIYFSYDVKMKEKGDIPEGYSVSREKKERFSLILESASTNQTSMYLCASSPLGVFYEQYFGPGTRLTVT.

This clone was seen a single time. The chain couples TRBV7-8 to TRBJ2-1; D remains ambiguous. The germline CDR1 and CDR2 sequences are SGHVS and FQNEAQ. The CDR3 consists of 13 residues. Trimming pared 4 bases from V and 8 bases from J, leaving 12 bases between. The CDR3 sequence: CASSYRVRDEQFF. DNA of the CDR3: TGTGCCAGCAGCTACCGGGTTCGGGATGAGCAGTTCTTC.

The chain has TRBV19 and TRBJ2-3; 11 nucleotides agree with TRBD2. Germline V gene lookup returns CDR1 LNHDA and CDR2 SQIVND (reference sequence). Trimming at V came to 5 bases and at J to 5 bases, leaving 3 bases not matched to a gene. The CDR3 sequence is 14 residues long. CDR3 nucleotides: TGTGCCAGTAGTCTCGGGACTAGCGGAGATACGCAGTATTTT. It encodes CASSLGTSGDTQYF.

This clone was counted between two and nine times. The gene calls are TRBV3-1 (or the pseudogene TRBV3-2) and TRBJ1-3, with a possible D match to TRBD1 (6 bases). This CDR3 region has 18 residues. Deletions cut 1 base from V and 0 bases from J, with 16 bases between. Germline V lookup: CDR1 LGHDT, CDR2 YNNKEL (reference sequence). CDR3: CASSQGGQGPISGNTIYF. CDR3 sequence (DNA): TGTGCCAGCAGCCAAGGGGGCCAGGGGCCGATCTCTGGAAACACCATATATTTT.

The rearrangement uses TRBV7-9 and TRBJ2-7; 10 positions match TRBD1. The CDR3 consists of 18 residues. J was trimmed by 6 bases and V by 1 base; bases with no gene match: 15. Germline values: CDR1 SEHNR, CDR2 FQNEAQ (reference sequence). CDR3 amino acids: CASSLGKTRDRGRLEQYF. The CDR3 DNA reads TGTGCCAGCAGCTTAGGGAAAACTCGGGACAGGGGTCGCCTCGAGCAGTACTTC.

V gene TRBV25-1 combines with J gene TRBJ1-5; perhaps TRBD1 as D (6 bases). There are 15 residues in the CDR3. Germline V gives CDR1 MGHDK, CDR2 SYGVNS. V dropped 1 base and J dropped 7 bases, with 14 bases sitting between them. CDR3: CASSEWGGGNQPQHF. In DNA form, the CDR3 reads TGTGCCAGCAGTGAATGGGGAGGGGGAAACCAGCCCCAGCATTTT.

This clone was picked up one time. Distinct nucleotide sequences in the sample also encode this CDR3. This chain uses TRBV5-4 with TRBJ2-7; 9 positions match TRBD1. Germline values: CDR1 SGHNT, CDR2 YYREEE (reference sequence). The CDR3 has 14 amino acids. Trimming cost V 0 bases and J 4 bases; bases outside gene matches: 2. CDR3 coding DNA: TGTGCCAGCAGCTTGGAACAGGGGGCGTACGAGCAGTACTTC. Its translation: CASSLEQGAYEQYF.

CDR3 in DNA: TGTGCCAGCAGCTTGGCAGGAAACACTGAAGCTTTCTTT. Residues: CASSLAGNTEAFF. The chain combines TRBV5-6 with TRBJ1-1; D unclear. The CDR3 loop spans 13 amino acids. Germline V gene lookup returns CDR1 SGHDT and CDR2 YYEEEE. V was pared by 0 bases and J by 2 bases, with 5 bases between. Full variable domain (missing parts from reference TRBV5-6 and TRBJ1-1): DAGVTQSPTHLIKTRGQQVTLRCSPKSGHDTVSWYQQALGQGPQFIFQYYEEEERQRGNFPDRFSGHQFPNYSSELNVNALLLGDSALYLCASSLAGNTEAFFGQGTRLTVV.

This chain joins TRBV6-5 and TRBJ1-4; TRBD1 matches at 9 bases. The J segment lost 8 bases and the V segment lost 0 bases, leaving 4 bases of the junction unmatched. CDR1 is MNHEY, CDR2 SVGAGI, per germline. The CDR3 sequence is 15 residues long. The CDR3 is CASSYSGQGYEKLFF. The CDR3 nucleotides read TGTGCCAGCAGTTACTCGGGACAGGGATACGAAAAACTGTTTTTT.

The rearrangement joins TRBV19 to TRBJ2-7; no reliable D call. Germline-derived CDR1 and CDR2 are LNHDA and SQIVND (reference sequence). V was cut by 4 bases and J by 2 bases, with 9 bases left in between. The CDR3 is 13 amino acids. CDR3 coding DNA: TGTGCCAGTAGTACCCGAAGCCCCTACGAGCAGTACTTC. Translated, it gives CASSTRSPYEQYF.

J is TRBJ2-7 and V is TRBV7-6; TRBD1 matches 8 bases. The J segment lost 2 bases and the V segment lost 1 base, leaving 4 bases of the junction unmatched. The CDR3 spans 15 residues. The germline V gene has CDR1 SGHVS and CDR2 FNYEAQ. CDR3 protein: CASSLVTGGTYEQYF. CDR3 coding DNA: TGTGCCAGCAGCTTAGTTACAGGGGGTACCTACGAGCAGTACTTC.

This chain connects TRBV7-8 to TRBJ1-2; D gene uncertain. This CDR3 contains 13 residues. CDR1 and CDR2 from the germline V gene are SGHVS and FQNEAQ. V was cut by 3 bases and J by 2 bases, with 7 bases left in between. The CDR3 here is CASSFQANYGYTF. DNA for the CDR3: TGTGCCAGCAGCTTTCAGGCAAACTATGGCTACACCTTC.

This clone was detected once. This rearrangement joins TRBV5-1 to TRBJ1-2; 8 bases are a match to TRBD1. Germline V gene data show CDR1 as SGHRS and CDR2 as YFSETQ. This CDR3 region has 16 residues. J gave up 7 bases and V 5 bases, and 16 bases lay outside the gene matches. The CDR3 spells CASRQNQGAGGGGYTF. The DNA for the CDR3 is TGCGCCAGCAGACAGAACCAGGGGGCTGGGGGTGGTGGCTACACCTTC.

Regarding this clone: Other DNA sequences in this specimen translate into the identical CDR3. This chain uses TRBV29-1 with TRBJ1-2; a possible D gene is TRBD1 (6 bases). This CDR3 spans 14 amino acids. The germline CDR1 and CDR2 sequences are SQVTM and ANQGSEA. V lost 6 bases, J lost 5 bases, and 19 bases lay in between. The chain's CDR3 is CSVEDRGQVYGYTF. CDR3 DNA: TGCAGCGTAGAGGACAGAGGGCAGGTGTATGGCTACACCTTC.

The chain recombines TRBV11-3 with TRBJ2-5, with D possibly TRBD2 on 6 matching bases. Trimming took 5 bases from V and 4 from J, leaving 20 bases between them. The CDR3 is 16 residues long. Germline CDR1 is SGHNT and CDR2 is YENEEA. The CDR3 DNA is TGTGCCAGCAGCCCAAGAGTGCGGGGAAGGGTAGAGACCCAGTACTTC. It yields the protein CASSPRVRGRVETQYF.

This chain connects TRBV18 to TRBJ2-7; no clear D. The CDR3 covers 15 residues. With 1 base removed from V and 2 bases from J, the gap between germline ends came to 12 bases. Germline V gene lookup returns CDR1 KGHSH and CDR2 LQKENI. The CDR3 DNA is TGTGCCAGCTCACCACTGCCCCTAGAAGCCTACGAGCAGTACTTC. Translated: CASSPLPLEAYEQYF.

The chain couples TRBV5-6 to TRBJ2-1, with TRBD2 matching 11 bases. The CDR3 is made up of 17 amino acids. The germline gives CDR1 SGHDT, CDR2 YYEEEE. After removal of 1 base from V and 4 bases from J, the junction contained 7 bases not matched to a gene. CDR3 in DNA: TGTGCCAGCAGCTTGTTAGCGGGAGGGCCGCGTTACAATGAGCAGTTCTTC. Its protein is CASSLLAGGPRYNEQFF.

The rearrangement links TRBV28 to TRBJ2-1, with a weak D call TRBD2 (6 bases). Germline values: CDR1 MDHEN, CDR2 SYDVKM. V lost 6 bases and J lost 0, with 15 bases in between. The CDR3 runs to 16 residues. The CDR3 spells CASRSPGVGSYNEQFF. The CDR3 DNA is TGTGCCAGCAGGAGCCCGGGAGTCGGCTCCTACAATGAGCAGTTCTTC.